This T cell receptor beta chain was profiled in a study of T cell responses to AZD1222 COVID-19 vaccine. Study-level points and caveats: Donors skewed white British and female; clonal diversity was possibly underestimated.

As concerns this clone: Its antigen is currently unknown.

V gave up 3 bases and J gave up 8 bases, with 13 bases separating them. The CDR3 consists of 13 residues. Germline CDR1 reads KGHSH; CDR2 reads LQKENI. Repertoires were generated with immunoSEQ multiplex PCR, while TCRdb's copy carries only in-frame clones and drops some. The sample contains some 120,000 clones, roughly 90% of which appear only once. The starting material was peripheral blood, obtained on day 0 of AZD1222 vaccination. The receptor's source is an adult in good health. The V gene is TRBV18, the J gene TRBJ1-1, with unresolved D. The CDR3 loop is CASSPALREEAFF. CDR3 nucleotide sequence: TGTGCCAGCTCACCGGCACTGCGAGAAGAAGCTTTCTTT.